This is a list of T cell receptor beta chains from one sample in a study of technical replicates of blood from a few donors. The table came from immunoSEQ multiplex PCR; TCRdb's copy has only in-frame clones and leaves some out. The sample includes some 71,000 clones, around 97% seen only once; the top ten take roughly 0.3%. Sequenced sample: T cells isolated from PBMCs. Receptor source: a human donor in good health. The CDR3 runs from the conserved cysteine through the conserved F or W. A D gene is named only where the DNA matches it firmly. Some rows have no size entry. The others give once, few or many, or a class for an expanded clone.

V gene,D gene,clone size,J gene,CDR3 protein,CDR3 DNA
TRBV28,.,.,TRBJ2-1,CASSSPPRRPSYNEQFF,TGTGCCAGCAGTTCACCCCCCCGGCGGCCCTCCTACAATGAGCAGTTCTTC
TRBV7-8,.,.,TRBJ2-7,CASSATYEQYF,TGTGCCAGCAGCGCGACTTACGAGCAGTACTTC
TRBV2,.,once,TRBJ2-1,CASITGLRSYNEQFF,TGTGCCAGCATCACCGGACTACGCTCCTACAATGAGCAGTTCTTC
TRBV7-6,.,.,TRBJ2-1,CASSVLESSYNEQFF,TGTGCCAGCAGCGTACTGGAGAGTTCCTACAATGAGCAGTTCTTC
TRBV5-1,TRBD2,.,TRBJ2-7,CASSLEAGAYEQYF,TGCGCCAGCAGCTTGGAGGCGGGAGCCTACGAGCAGTACTTC
TRBV10-3,TRBD1,.,TRBJ1-2,CAISEDQGQGAMDGYTF,TGTGCCATCAGTGAGGATCAGGGACAGGGGGCTATGGATGGCTACACCTTC
TRBV6-5,.,.,TRBJ1-5,CASSEQGLNQPQHF,TGTGCCAGCAGTGAACAGGGCCTTAATCAGCCCCAGCATTTT
TRBV2,.,.,TRBJ2-3,CASSSEGTDTQYF,TGTGCCAGCAGTAGCGAGGGCACAGATACGCAGTATTTT
TRBV19,TRBD1,.,TRBJ2-3,CASSRQGVDTQYF,TGTGCCAGTAGTCGACAGGGAGTAGATACGCAGTATTTT
TRBV5-1,.,.,TRBJ2-7,CASSLGSGKEQYF,TGCGCCAGCAGCTTGGGATCGGGGAAAGAGCAGTACTTC
TRBV29-1,TRBD1,.,TRBJ2-1,CSVIRQGFYNEQFF,TGCAGCGTTATTAGACAGGGCTTCTACAATGAGCAGTTCTTC
TRBV19,TRBD2,.,TRBJ2-1,CASSRGLAGDPYNEQFF,TGTGCCAGTAGTAGGGGACTAGCGGGAGATCCCTACAATGAGCAGTTCTTC
TRBV7-9,.,.,TRBJ1-5,CASARGGQGQPQHF,TGTGCCAGCGCTAGGGGGGGGCAAGGTCAGCCCCAGCATTTT
TRBV4-3,TRBD2,.,TRBJ2-3,CASSQEASGLAYTQYF,TGCGCCAGCAGCCAAGAGGCTAGCGGGTTGGCTTATACGCAGTATTTT
TRBV30,.,.,TRBJ1-1,CAWLPGRRNTEAFF,TGTGCCTGGTTACCGGGGAGGCGAAACACTGAAGCTTTCTTT
TRBV6-6,TRBD2,.,TRBJ2-5,CASSYSASGRGTQYF,TGTGCCAGCAGTTACTCGGCTAGCGGGAGGGGGACCCAGTACTTC
TRBV7-9,.,.,TRBJ2-7,CASSLVAGRFYEQYF,TGTGCCAGCAGCCTAGTTGCAGGGCGGTTCTACGAGCAGTACTTC